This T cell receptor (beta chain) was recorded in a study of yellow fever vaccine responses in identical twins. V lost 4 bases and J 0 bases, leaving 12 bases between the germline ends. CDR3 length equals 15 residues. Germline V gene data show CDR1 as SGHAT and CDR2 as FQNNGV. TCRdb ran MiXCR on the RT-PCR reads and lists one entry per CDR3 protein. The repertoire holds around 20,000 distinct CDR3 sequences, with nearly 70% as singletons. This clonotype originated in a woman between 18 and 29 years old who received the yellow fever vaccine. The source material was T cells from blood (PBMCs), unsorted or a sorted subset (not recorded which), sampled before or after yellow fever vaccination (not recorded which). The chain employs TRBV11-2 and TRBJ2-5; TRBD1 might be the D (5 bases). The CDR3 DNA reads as TGTGCCAGCAGCTGGGTAGGGGCGTACCAAGAGACCCAGTACTTC. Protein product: CASSWVGAYQETQYF. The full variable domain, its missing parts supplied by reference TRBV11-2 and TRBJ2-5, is EAGVAQSPRYKIIEKRQSVAFWCNPISGHATLYWYQQILGQGPKLLIQFQNNGVVDDSQLPKDRFSAERLKGVDSTLKIQPAKLEDSAVYLCASSWVGAYQETQYFGPGTRLLVL.